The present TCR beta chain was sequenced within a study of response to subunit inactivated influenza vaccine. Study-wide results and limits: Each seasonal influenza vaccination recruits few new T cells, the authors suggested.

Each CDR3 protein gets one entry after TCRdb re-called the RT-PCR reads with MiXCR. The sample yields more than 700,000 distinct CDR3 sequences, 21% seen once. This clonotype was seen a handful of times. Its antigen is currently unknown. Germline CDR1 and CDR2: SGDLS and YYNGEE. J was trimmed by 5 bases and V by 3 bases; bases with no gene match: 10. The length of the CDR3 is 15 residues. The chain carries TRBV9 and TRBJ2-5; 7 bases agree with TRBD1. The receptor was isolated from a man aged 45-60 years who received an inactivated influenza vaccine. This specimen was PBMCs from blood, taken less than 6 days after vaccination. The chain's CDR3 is CASSAGTVLGETQYF. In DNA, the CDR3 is TGTGCCAGCAGCGCTGGGACAGTACTGGGGGAGACCCAGTACTTC.